This entry concerns a single TCR beta chain. The protocol was immunoSEQ multiplex PCR, while the TCRdb copy is restricted to in-frame clones and leaves out a portion. The sample shows some 720,000 clones, roughly 90% of them seen only once. These data originate in a study of shared T cell receptors in the human thymus. These same data were also listed under a study on human thymus T cells.

The TCR comes from a boy younger than two with a congenital heart defect. The specimen sequenced was thymocytes.

The CDR3 bases are TGTGCCAGTAGTATCGCGATCAGCAATCAGCCCCAGCATTTT. It encodes CASSIAISNQPQHF. This chain joins TRBV19 and TRBJ1-5; no clear D gene. CDR1 and CDR2 from the germline V gene are LNHDA and SQIVND (reference sequence). The V end was cut by 3 bases, the J end by 1 base, with 7 bases between. The CDR3 spans 14 residues.